The present TCR beta chain was sequenced within a study of vaccination effects on CD4 cells after COVID-19. Background on the study: Under the ViraFEST assay, PBMC were stimulated with viral peptide pools so that antigen-specific CD4+ T cells expanded. Sequencing was performed afterwards. Study outcomes and limitations: In the late period after vaccination, infection- and vaccine-induced clones contracted markedly.

Germline CDR1 is SGHVS and CDR2 is FQNEAQ. The CDR3 contains 14 residues. J was trimmed by 0 bases and V by 10 bases; bases with no gene match: 4. The repertoire was sequenced with immunoSEQ multiplex PCR; TCRdb's copy has only in-frame clones and lacks some. The repertoire holds about 38,000 clones, roughly 80% seen once, with about 2.7% in the top ten. CD4+ T cells were isolated after around ten days of culture. Each culture had half its medium swapped for IL-2 medium on days 3 and 7. Turning to this clone: Its target is not known.

V usage is TRBV7-8 and J usage is TRBJ1-5, with 9 positions matching TRBD1. The specimen was CD4+ T cells from PBMCs cultured without peptide, collected before COVID-19 vaccination. The source of this sequence is a human donor who received a COVID-19 vaccine. The CDR3 loop reads CAISGQGSNQPQHF. The CDR3 DNA follows: TGTGCCATCTCGGGACAGGGTAGCAATCAGCCCCAGCATTTT.